This T cell receptor (beta chain) was recovered during a study of control samples from healthy donors and cancer patients. V lost 5 bases, J lost 7 bases, and 9 bases lay in between. The germline gives CDR1 SEHNR, CDR2 FQNEAQ (reference sequence). CDR3 length equals 12 residues. TCRdb keeps only in-frame clones here, not all; method: immunoSEQ multiplex PCR. The repertoire includes 150,000 or so clones, under 95% of them detected once, and 4.5% to 6% sits in the top ten. The chain has TRBV7-9 and TRBJ1-5; the D is unclear. This TCR was sampled from a man aged 18 to 35 in good health. The sample was blood. In DNA form, the CDR3 reads TGTGCCAGCAGCCTGCCATTGCAGCCCCAGCATTTT. It encodes CASSLPLQPQHF.